Below, 27 T cell receptor beta chains from the same sample are listed, as sequenced in a study of T cells in Graves' hyperthyroidism and ophthalmopathy (dated by TCRdb to the late 2010s). The library was produced with multiplex PCR. The sequencing machine was an Illumina HiSeq 2000. The TCR beta CDR3 regions were amplified from the RNA transcripts. The first round of RT-PCR for the TCR CDR3 was performed with the HTBI primer set and the Qiagen OneStep RT-PCR kit. TCRdb took the public reads, trimmed them with fastp at Q25, ran MiXCR for clone calling and kept in-frame beta chains. All rows with the same CDR3 protein become a single entry with the most common DNA and genes. The sample table shows around 280,000 distinct CDR3 sequences, and about an eighth are seen once. The ten biggest clones cover 7% to 8.5% of the sample. Sequencing input: blood. The origin of the receptors is a woman aged 30 to 39 with Graves' hyperthyroidism that later progressed to Graves' ophthalmopathy.

This clonotype has at least ten counts. The chain recombines TRBV3-1 with TRBJ2-7, with a possible D match to TRBD1 (6 bases). Germline lookup yields CDR1 LGHDT and CDR2 YNNKEL (reference sequence). The germline V and J ends were trimmed by 1 base and 4 bases, with 11 bases remaining between them. The CDR3 spans 14 residues. The CDR3 sequence: CASSQGGHTYEQYF. For the CDR3, the DNA is TGTGCCAGCAGCCAAGGGGGACATACTTACGAGCAGTACTTC.

This clonotype was picked up many times. V is TRBV2 and J is TRBJ2-7; D may be TRBD1 (6 bases). V was clipped by 7 bases and J by 1 base, with 17 bases between them. Germline assignment: CDR1 SNHLY and CDR2 FYNNEI. The CDR3 has 15 amino acids. CDR3 sequence reads: CASKGPGQTSYEQYF. CDR3 sequence (DNA): TGTGCCAGCAAGGGCCCGGGACAAACTTCCTACGAGCAGTACTTC.

This clonotype appeared many times. The CDR3 loop reads CASSPLGRGQGQETQYF. The CDR3 nucleotides are TGTGCCAGCTCACCACTCGGACGAGGACAGGGCCAAGAGACCCAGTACTTC. V usage is TRBV18 and J usage is TRBJ2-5; the match to TRBD1 covers 8 bases. Germline V gene sequence: CDR1 KGHSH, CDR2 LQKENI. This CDR3 spans 17 amino acids. V was pared by 1 base and J by 1 base, with 8 bases of the junction left unmatched.

CDR3: CASSYGVQSFLHF. The DNA of the CDR3 is TGTGCCAGCAGTTACGGGGTTCAATCTTTCCTCCACTTT. The J gene is TRBJ1-6, the V gene TRBV6-5, with D unclear. The length of the CDR3 is 13 residues. Germline lookup yields CDR1 MNHEY and CDR2 SVGAGI. V was shortened by 2 bases and J by 15 bases, with 14 bases between the two germline ends.

This clonotype was counted many times. The genes are TRBV20-1 and TRBJ1-4; D remains unclear. There are 12 residues in the CDR3. Trimming removed 6 bases at V and 2 bases at J, with 7 bases between. The germline CDR1 and CDR2 sequences are DFQATT and SNEGSKA (reference sequence). CDR3 sequence reads: CSARGTNEKLFF. In DNA, the CDR3 is TGCAGTGCGCGCGGGACTAATGAAAAACTGTTTTTT.

This clonotype was counted at least ten times. The chain links TRBV11-2 to TRBJ2-7, with 8 bases aligning to TRBD1. J was trimmed by 6 bases and V by 1 base; bases with no gene match: 5. CDR3 size: 14 residues. Germline V gives CDR1 SGHAT, CDR2 FQNNGV. The chain's CDR3 is CASSLGTGNGEQYF. For the CDR3, the DNA is TGTGCCAGCAGCTTAGGGACAGGGAACGGCGAGCAGTACTTC.

The chain couples TRBV19 to TRBJ2-5, with TRBD1 identical over 7 bases. CDR1 LNHDA and CDR2 SQIVND come from the germline V gene (reference sequence). This CDR3 spans 13 amino acids. With V trimmed by 4 bases and J by 4 bases, 3 bases remained unmatched. CDR3 loop: CASSTYRGETQYF. The CDR3 DNA reads TGTGCCAGTAGTACATACAGGGGAGAGACCCAGTACTTC.

This sequence joins TRBV5-4 and TRBJ2-5; TRBD2 agrees at 8 bases. The V gene end was trimmed by 4 bases and the J gene end by 4 bases; junction bases not matched to a gene: 12. The CDR3 covers 16 residues. Germline CDR1 and CDR2: SGHNT and YYREEE (reference sequence). This CDR3 reads CASSPEGLGFRETQYF. In nucleotides, the CDR3 is TGTGCCAGCAGCCCGGAGGGACTAGGATTTAGAGAGACCCAGTACTTC.

This clonotype was observed many times. The CDR3 sequence is CASSISRQSNQPQHF. The CDR3 nucleotides read TGTGCCAGTAGTATTTCGAGACAAAGCAATCAGCCCCAGCATTTT. The chain recombines TRBV19 with TRBJ1-5, with D uncertain. CDR1 and CDR2 from the germline V gene are LNHDA and SQIVND (reference sequence). V was clipped by 3 bases and J by 1 base, with 10 bases between them. The CDR3 extends over 15 amino acids.

This clonotype came up many times. The J gene is TRBJ2-1, the V gene TRBV30, with 7 nucleotides matching TRBD2. Germline CDR1 GTSNPN, CDR2 SVGIG (reference sequence). The V segment lost 0 bases and the J segment 7 bases; nucleotides outside the gene matches: 9. CDR3 length: 15 amino acids. For the CDR3, the DNA is TGTGCCTGGAGTGTATCGGCGGGAGCTGGGAATGAGCAGTTCTTC. Translating it yields CAWSVSAGAGNEQFF. The complete variable domain, with remaining parts taken from reference TRBV30 and TRBJ2-1, reads SQTIHQWPATLVQPVGSPLSLECTVEGTSNPNLYWYRQAAGRGLQLLFYSVGIGQISSEVPQNLSASRPQDRQFILSSKKLLLSDSGFYLCAWSVSAGAGNEQFFGPGTRLTVL.

In this sample, this clonotype turned up many times. The chain combines TRBV7-3 with TRBJ2-3, with a possible D match to TRBD2 (5 bases). CDR1 is SGHTA, CDR2 FQGTGA, per germline. The ends were cut back, 3 bases at V and 2 bases at J, with 6 bases in the middle. The CDR3 is 13 residues long. CDR3 nucleotide sequence: TGTGCCAGCAGCTTCGGGGTCACAGATACGCAGTATTTT. This translates into CASSFGVTDTQYF.

The table lists this clonotype with many counts. This sequence joins TRBV11-2 and TRBJ2-7; tentative D call: TRBD2 (5 bases). CDR3 size: 12 residues. V was trimmed by 5 bases and J by 6 bases, leaving 11 bases between them. Per the germline V gene, CDR1 is SGHAT and CDR2 is FQNNGV. CDR3 in DNA: TGTGCCAGCAGCAAAGGAGGTGTCGAGCAGTACTTC. This translates into CASSKGGVEQYF. The variable domain in full, with the rest retrieved from reference TRBV11-2 and TRBJ2-7, is EAGVAQSPRYKIIEKRQSVAFWCNPISGHATLYWYQQILGQGPKLLIQFQNNGVVDDSQLPKDRFSAERLKGVDSTLKIQPAKLEDSAVYLCASSKGGVEQYFGPGTRLTVT.

This rearrangement joins TRBV5-6 to TRBJ2-7, with D possibly matching TRBD2 (6 bases). This CDR3 contains 15 residues. V shed 6 bases and J shed 2 bases, with 18 bases lying between them. Germline V gives CDR1 SGHDT, CDR2 YYEEEE. The CDR3 loop is CASITSGTGAYEQYF. The CDR3 bases are TGTGCCAGCATCACCTCGGGGACGGGAGCCTACGAGCAGTACTTC. Full variable domain (missing parts from reference TRBV5-6 and TRBJ2-7): DAGVTQSPTHLIKTRGQQVTLRCSPKSGHDTVSWYQQALGQGPQFIFQYYEEEERQRGNFPDRFSGHQFPNYSSELNVNALLLGDSALYLCASITSGTGAYEQYFGPGTRLTVT.

This clonotype occurred many times. This chain joins TRBV7-9 and TRBJ2-2, with TRBD2 matching 13 bases. Germline CDR1 reads SEHNR; CDR2 reads FQNEAQ (reference sequence). The CDR3 runs 20 residues. V shed 0 bases and J 4 bases; nucleotides not matched to a gene: 11. CDR3 bases: TGTGCCAGCAGCTTAGCGCGGGGACTAGCGGGATATACGGGCACCGGGGAGCTGTTTTTT. Residues: CASSLARGLAGYTGTGELFF.

This clonotype came up many times. The chain couples TRBV6-1 to TRBJ1-2; D is undetermined. The CDR3 is 13 amino acids. The V and J ends lost 6 bases and 0 bases respectively, with 8 bases between them. Looked up from germline, CDR1 is MNHNS and CDR2 is SASEGT. The DNA for the CDR3 is TGTGCCAGCAGAATGGGTTCTAACTATGGCTACACCTTC. It is translated as CASRMGSNYGYTF.

This clonotype was detected ten times or more. This rearrangement joins TRBV18 to TRBJ2-5; D remains unclear. With 1 base removed from V and 2 bases from J, the gap between germline ends came to 8 bases. The CDR3 is made up of 14 amino acids. CDR1 is KGHSH and CDR2 is LQKENI in the germline V gene. The CDR3 loop reads CASSPRAVQETQYF. The DNA for the CDR3 is TGTGCCAGCTCACCACGGGCAGTACAAGAGACCCAGTACTTC. Together with reference TRBV18 and TRBJ2-5, the CDR3 gives the full variable domain: NAGVMQNPRHLVRRRGQEARLRCSPMKGHSHVYWYRQLPEEGLKFMVYLQKENIIDESGMPKERFSAEFPKEGPSILRIQQVVRGDSAAYFCASSPRAVQETQYFGPGTRLLVL.

There are many counts of this clonotype. The J gene is TRBJ1-2, the V gene TRBV30; a possible D gene is TRBD1 (5 bases). Germline values: CDR1 GTSNPN, CDR2 SVGIG (reference sequence). The CDR3 totals 15 residues. Deletions cut 2 bases from V and 7 bases from J, with 20 bases between. CDR3 protein: CAWSPSGLPGGGYTF. The DNA of the CDR3 is TGTGCCTGGAGTCCGTCAGGGCTTCCCGGGGGTGGCTACACCTTC.

This clonotype was counted ten times or more. V usage is TRBV6-5 and J usage is TRBJ1-1; unclear D gene. The CDR3 totals 15 residues. Germline CDR1 and CDR2: MNHEY and SVGAGI. Trimming left V 2 bases short and J 1 base short, with 11 bases between. The CDR3 sequence: CASSYRAVTNTEAFF. For the CDR3, the DNA is TGTGCCAGCAGTTACCGGGCCGTCACGAACACTGAAGCTTTCTTT.

This clonotype was detected a few times. CDR3 nucleotides: TGTGCCAGCAGCTTAGACGCTCCCCCCGAGCAGTACTTC. This gives the protein CASSLDAPPEQYF. The chain links TRBV7-2 to TRBJ2-7, with D uncertain. Trimming stripped 1 base from V and 6 bases from J, with 10 bases between. The CDR3 has 13 residues. Germline loops: CDR1 SGHTA, CDR2 FQGNSA.

This clonotype has a count of ten or more. The V gene is TRBV7-9, the J gene TRBJ1-1, with D perhaps TRBD1 (5 bases). CDR1 and CDR2 from the germline V gene are SEHNR and FQNEAQ (reference sequence). Trimming stripped 3 bases from V and 1 base from J, with 9 bases between. The CDR3 length is 14 residues. This CDR3 is CASSLRGENTEAFF. CDR3 coding DNA: TGTGCCAGCAGCTTGAGGGGTGAGAACACTGAAGCTTTCTTT.

Turning to this clonotype: A much larger clone lies one base from this, so it may be a read error. The chain joins TRBV20-1 to TRBJ1-4, with 8 positions matching TRBD1. The CDR3 is 15 residues long. V lost 3 bases, J lost 9 bases, and 12 bases stayed unmatched. Germline CDR1 reads DFQATT; CDR2 reads SNEGSKA (reference sequence). The chain's CDR3 is CSAREWTGPGKKLFF. CDR3 nucleotide sequence: TGCAGTGCTAGGGAATGGACAGGGCCTGGCAAAAAACTGTTTTTT.

Ten or more counts support this clonotype. V and J are TRBV3-1 and TRBJ1-2; 7 nucleotides agree with TRBD1. Germline loops: CDR1 LGHDT, CDR2 YNNKEL (reference sequence). Trimming removed 5 bases from V and 3 bases from J; junction bases left unmatched: 6. The CDR3 length is 14 residues. The CDR3 nucleotides are TGTGCCAGCAGCTCGGGACAGTTTCACTATGGCTACACCTTC. This encodes CASSSGQFHYGYTF.

V and J are TRBV18 and TRBJ2-1; D call uncertain. The CDR3 sequence is 13 residues long. The germline V and J ends were trimmed by 0 bases and 4 bases, with 4 bases remaining between them. Germline CDR1 reads KGHSH; CDR2 reads LQKENI. CDR3 nucleotide sequence: TGTGCCAGCTCACCACCTCAGTACAATGAGCAGTTCTTC. Its protein product is CASSPPQYNEQFF.

This clonotype was detected many times. V and J are TRBV20-1 and TRBJ1-5, with 9 bases fitting TRBD1. The CDR3 has 18 residues. The germline CDR1 and CDR2 sequences are DFQATT and SNEGSKA (reference sequence). The V gene end was trimmed by 2 bases and the J gene end by 1 base; junction bases not matched to a gene: 12. For the CDR3, the DNA is TGCAGTGCTAGATCGGCCCTTACAGGGGGCTTAAGCAATCAGCCCCAGCATTTT. Its translation is CSARSALTGGLSNQPQHF.

There are many counts of this clonotype. The genes are TRBV24-1 and TRBJ2-7, with 9 bases aligning to TRBD1. This CDR3 region has 16 residues. Trimming cost V 1 base and J 5 bases; bases outside gene matches: 8. Germline values: CDR1 KGHDR, CDR2 SFDVKD. CDR3 sequence (DNA): TGTGCCACCAGTGATTTACACCGGGACAGGGAGCACGAGCAGTACTTC. It encodes CATSDLHRDREHEQYF.

This clonotype was found many times. The chain combines TRBV2 with TRBJ1-3, with D uncertain. With 3 bases removed from V and 0 bases from J, the gap between germline ends came to 6 bases. CDR3 size: 14 residues. Germline V CDR1 and CDR2: SNHLY, FYNNEI. The CDR3 DNA follows: TGTGCCAGCAGTGATGTGAGCTCTGGAAACACCATATATTTT. Translating gives CASSDVSSGNTIYF. Full variable domain (missing parts from reference TRBV2 and TRBJ1-3): EPEVTQTPSHQVTQMGQEVILRCVPISNHLYFYWYRQILGQKVEFLVSFYNNEISEKSEIFDDQFSVERPDGSNFTLKIRSTKLEDSAMYFCASSDVSSGNTIYFGEGSWLTVV.

This clonotype was detected many times. The chain recombines TRBV29-1 with TRBJ1-1; D gene unclear. Deletions cut 0 bases from V and 0 bases from J, with 5 bases between. Per the germline V gene, CDR1 is SQVTM and CDR2 is ANQGSEA. The CDR3 contains 13 residues. CDR3 DNA sequence: TGCAGCGTTGAAGAAGGAGTGAACACTGAAGCTTTCTTT. It encodes CSVEEGVNTEAFF.